The 7 T cell receptor beta chains given below trace back to one sample, sequenced in a study of blood T cell repertoires in COVID-19. Repertoires were generated with immunoSEQ multiplex PCR, while TCRdb's copy carries only in-frame clones and drops some. The sample shows over 350,000 clones, more than 75% of them seen only once. Input material: PBMCs or T cells enriched from blood (not recorded which). The receptors were gathered from a woman in her thirties with acute COVID-19.

This chain connects TRBV27 to TRBJ2-1, with 11 nucleotides matching TRBD2. CDR3 length: 16 amino acids. Per the germline V gene, CDR1 is MNHEY and CDR2 is SMNVEV (reference sequence). Trimming at V came to 5 bases and at J to 4 bases, leaving 7 bases not matched to a gene. The CDR3 sequence is CASSPSSGGRYNEQFF. CDR3 bases: TGTGCCAGCAGTCCCTCTAGCGGGGGGAGGTACAATGAGCAGTTCTTC.

CDR3 sequence reads: CASSLAGKAKNIQYF. CDR3 nucleotides: TGTGCCAGCAGCTTGGCCGGGAAAGCCAAAAACATTCAGTACTTC. The chain links TRBV5-6 to TRBJ2-4, with D possibly matching TRBD2 (5 bases). Germline V gives CDR1 SGHDT, CDR2 YYEEEE. V was pared by 0 bases and J by 0 bases, with 7 bases between. The CDR3 extends over 15 amino acids.

V and J are TRBV4-1 and TRBJ2-1, with 7 bases aligning to TRBD2. The CDR3 has 17 amino acids. Unmatched junction bases numbered 11, after V lost 0 bases and J lost 6 bases. Germline values: CDR1 MGHRA, CDR2 YSYEKL. This CDR3 reads CASSQEPSGPLTNEQFF. The CDR3, as DNA: TGCGCCAGCAGCCAAGAGCCTAGCGGTCCACTCACCAATGAGCAGTTCTTC.

CDR3 amino acids: CASSLERGPYGYTF. The CDR3 nucleotides are TGTGCCAGCAGCTTAGAGAGGGGGCCTTATGGCTACACCTTC. The rearrangement links TRBV7-2 to TRBJ1-2, with 7 nucleotides matching TRBD1. CDR1 is SGHTA, CDR2 FQGNSA, per germline. The CDR3 consists of 14 residues. The V segment lost 1 base and the J segment 5 bases; nucleotides outside the gene matches: 4.

This clone occurred once. The chain couples TRBV7-2 to TRBJ2-3; 8 bases fit TRBD2. Germline CDR1 and CDR2: SGHTA and FQGNSA. CDR3 length: 15 residues. Trimming took 5 bases from V and 1 from J; bases not matched to a gene: 5. CDR3 residues: CASSPPTSGTDTQYF. In nucleotides, the CDR3 is TGTGCCAGCAGCCCCCCGACTAGCGGCACAGATACGCAGTATTTT.

The rearrangement joins TRBV7-7 to TRBJ2-7; D possibly corresponds to TRBD1 (5 bases). The CDR3 spans 15 residues. V lost 5 bases, J lost 5 bases, and 19 bases lay in between. CDR1 is SSHAT, CDR2 FNYEAQ, per germline (reference sequence). The CDR3 spells CASSPSSQGSDEQYF. As DNA, the CDR3 is TGTGCCAGCAGCCCGAGTAGCCAGGGATCTGACGAGCAGTACTTC. Supplemented by reference TRBV7-7 and TRBJ2-7, the full variable domain reads GAGVSQSPRYKVTKRGQDVTLRCDPISSHATLYWYQQALGQGPEFLTYFNYEAQPDKSGLPSDRFSAERPEGSISTLTIQRTEQRDSAMYRCASSPSSQGSDEQYFGPGTRLTVT.

The rearrangement uses TRBV30 and TRBJ1-4; TRBD1 is a possible D gene (6 bases). The CDR3 runs to 13 residues. The ends were cut back, 7 bases at V and 11 bases at J, with 20 bases in the middle. CDR1 is GTSNPN and CDR2 is SVGIG in the germline V gene (reference sequence). The CDR3 DNA reads TGTGCCTCTGAACAGGGAAGGGGTGATAAACTGTTTTTT. Encoded protein: CASEQGRGDKLFF.